The 27 T cell receptor beta chains reported below all come from one sample, sequenced in a study of blood T cell repertoires in COVID-19 (TCRdb year 2020). The receptor library was made with the immunoSEQ multiplex PCR assay. TCRdb obtained this table from immuneACCESS and retained in-frame rearrangements with V and J assigned. These tables miss some clones; where compared with another copy, unresolved V genes account for less than half of the shortfall, and the remainder is unexplained. The sample data list under 300,000 clones, and 80% to 90% of these were observed just once. Together, the top ten hold less than 8% of the sample. Sequencing used peripheral blood. The receptors were gathered from a man aged 55-75 years with acute or convalescent COVID-19.

This clone was detected once. The rearrangement joins TRBV29-1 to TRBJ2-7; D is perhaps TRBD1 (6 bases). CDR3 size: 13 residues. Trimming pared 4 bases from V and 1 base from J, leaving 11 bases between. The germline V gene has CDR1 SQVTM and CDR2 ANQGSEA. CDR3 loop: CSVVRDTSYEQYF. CDR3 in DNA: TGCAGCGTTGTCCGGGACACTTCCTACGAGCAGTACTTC.

This clone has at least ten counts. The chain employs TRBV5-1 and TRBJ2-6; possible D gene TRBD2, 6 bases. The CDR3 runs to 18 residues. The V gene lost 5 bases and the J gene lost 1 base, with 19 bases spanning the gap. Germline CDR1 SGHRS, CDR2 YFSETQ. CDR3 amino acids: CASSLLPDAGSGANVLTF. The DNA for the CDR3 is TGCGCCAGCAGTCTGCTCCCTGACGCGGGATCTGGGGCCAACGTCCTGACTTTC.

The rearrangement joins TRBV5-4 to TRBJ2-5; 8 nucleotides line up with TRBD1. The CDR3 consists of 17 residues. Germline-derived CDR1 and CDR2 are SGHNT and YYREEE (reference sequence). V was clipped by 0 bases and J by 5 bases; unmatched bases: 12. The CDR3 region has the DNA TGTGCCAGCAGCTTGGATCCGGCAGGGGGCGGGTGGGAGACCCAGTACTTC. The encoded protein is CASSLDPAGGGWETQYF.

The chain has TRBV27 and TRBJ2-2; D unclear. The CDR3 is 15 amino acids. V was trimmed by 3 bases and J by 0 bases, leaving 8 bases between them. Germline loops: CDR1 MNHEY, CDR2 SMNVEV (reference sequence). In DNA, the CDR3 is TGTGCCAGCAGTTTTACGGGTTCGAACACCGGGGAGCTGTTTTTT. Its translation is CASSFTGSNTGELFF.

This chain connects TRBV6-5 to TRBJ1-5; a possible D gene is TRBD1 (5 bases). The germline V gene has CDR1 MNHEY and CDR2 SVGAGI. Trimming took off 2 bases at V and 3 bases at J, with 8 bases between the two ends. This CDR3 contains 14 residues. CDR3 in DNA: TGTGCCAGCAGTTACCGGGGGGACAATCAGCCCCAGCATTTT. Its protein product is CASSYRGDNQPQHF.

CDR3 residues: CASSQQRNTEAFF. The CDR3 nucleotides are TGTGCCAGCAGCCAACAGAGGAACACTGAAGCTTTCTTT. The genes are TRBV9 and TRBJ1-1, with D unresolved. The germline V gene has CDR1 SGDLS and CDR2 YYNGEE. CDR3 size: 13 residues. Trimming left V 4 bases short and J 1 base short, with 8 bases between.

This chain joins TRBV9 and TRBJ2-2; D gene ambiguous. The length of the CDR3 is 11 residues. In germline, CDR1 is SGDLS, CDR2 YYNGEE. Trimming removed 6 bases at V and 7 bases at J, with 7 bases between. CDR3 residues: CASNTHGELFF. For the CDR3, the DNA is TGTGCCAGCAACACCCACGGGGAGCTGTTTTTT.

Written as DNA, the CDR3 is TGTGCCAGCAGCCAGAACTTCGGGACATACACAGATACGCAGTATTTT. Residues: CASSQNFGTYTDTQYF. This chain uses TRBV4-2 with TRBJ2-3; a possible D gene is TRBD1 (6 bases). There are 16 residues in the CDR3. Germline-derived CDR1 and CDR2 are LGHNA and YNFKEQ. Trimming removed 3 bases at V and 2 bases at J, with 15 bases between.

This chain links TRBV9 with TRBJ2-7; 14 nucleotides agree with TRBD2. This CDR3 is 16 amino acids long. J gave up 0 bases and V 3 bases, and 2 bases lay outside the gene matches. Looked up from germline, CDR1 is SGDLS and CDR2 is YYNGEE. Here the CDR3 DNA reads TGTGCCAGCAGCGAGGGACTAGCGGGGGTCTCCTACGAGCAGTACTTC. Its translation is CASSEGLAGVSYEQYF.

The chain is built from TRBV5-4 and TRBJ1-2; TRBD1 matches at 7 bases. The CDR3 is made up of 18 amino acids. The germline V gene has CDR1 SGHNT and CDR2 YYREEE (reference sequence). The V and J ends lost 4 bases and 6 bases, in that order; junction bases with no gene match: 21. CDR3 amino acids: CASSKRTVAKGAGDGYTF. The DNA for the CDR3 is TGTGCCAGCAGCAAAAGGACAGTCGCAAAGGGGGCCGGAGATGGCTACACCTTC.

J is TRBJ2-5 and V is TRBV11-2; 11 bases are a match to TRBD2. Germline V gene lookup returns CDR1 SGHAT and CDR2 FQNNGV. This CDR3 is 15 amino acids long. With 3 bases clipped from V and 4 bases from J, the junction kept 4 bases outside the gene matches. The CDR3 is CASSFTSGSRETQYF. CDR3 in DNA: TGTGCCAGCAGCTTTACTAGCGGGAGTAGAGAGACCCAGTACTTC.

The chain recombines TRBV5-1 with TRBJ2-5; D perhaps matches TRBD1 (6 bases). V lost 0 bases, J lost 5 bases, and 11 bases lay in between. Germline CDR1 SGHRS, CDR2 YFSETQ. The CDR3 spans 14 residues. The CDR3 sequence is CASSLAGARETQYF. The DNA of the CDR3 is TGCGCCAGCAGCTTGGCAGGGGCGAGGGAGACCCAGTACTTC.

The J gene is TRBJ1-4, the V gene TRBV15; 7 bases fit TRBD1. The V segment lost 4 bases and the J segment 8 bases; nucleotides outside the gene matches: 13. The CDR3 extends over 16 amino acids. In germline, CDR1 is LNHNV, CDR2 YYDKDF (reference sequence). Here the CDR3 reads CATSKSSRGVREKLFF. As DNA, the CDR3 is TGTGCCACCAGCAAGTCGTCCAGGGGGGTAAGGGAAAAACTGTTTTTT.

V usage is TRBV11-2 and J usage is TRBJ1-1; 10 bases are a match to TRBD1. V lost 8 bases, J lost 6 bases, and 9 bases stayed unmatched. The length of the CDR3 is 14 residues. Germline values: CDR1 SGHAT, CDR2 FQNNGV. CDR3 in amino acids: CASGGQGVRAEAFF. CDR3 coding DNA: TGTGCCAGCGGAGGACAGGGGGTTAGAGCTGAAGCTTTCTTT.

The chain carries TRBV9 and TRBJ2-6; D uncertain. The V gene lost 0 bases and the J gene lost 0 bases, with 4 bases spanning the gap. Looked up from germline, CDR1 is SGDLS and CDR2 is YYNGEE. The length of the CDR3 is 15 residues. This CDR3 is CASSVAVSGANVLTF. As DNA, the CDR3 is TGTGCCAGCAGCGTAGCGGTCTCTGGGGCCAACGTCCTGACTTTC.

The chain couples TRBV30 to TRBJ1-6; D gene uncertain. The germline gives CDR1 GTSNPN, CDR2 SVGIG (reference sequence). This CDR3 comprises 15 residues. Trimming removed 0 bases from V and 8 bases from J, with 14 bases in between. CDR3: CAWSVGDTTDSPLHF. CDR3 bases: TGTGCCTGGAGTGTGGGCGATACCACGGATTCACCCCTCCACTTT.

Note on this clone: The junction shows a germline mismatch at one end, possibly a read error. The chain combines TRBV19 with TRBJ1-1, with D unresolved. Germline CDR1 reads LNHDA; CDR2 reads SQIVND (reference sequence). The CDR3 runs 15 residues. In nucleotides, the CDR3 is TGTGCCAGTGGTATAGCGGTTCGAGCTACGACTGAAGCTTTCTTT. Translated: CASGIAVRATTEAFF.

The chain links TRBV28 to TRBJ1-2; 10 positions agree with TRBD1. CDR3 length: 17 residues. The J segment lost 4 bases and the V segment lost 5 bases, leaving 13 bases of the junction unmatched. Germline V CDR1 and CDR2: MDHEN, SYDVKM. CDR3 bases: TGTGCCAGCAGTGACCGGGACAGGGGCTGGATAGGCTATGGCTACACCTTC. Translating it yields CASSDRDRGWIGYGYTF.

The CDR3 spells CASSPGASETQYF. As DNA, the CDR3 is TGTGCCAGCTCACCGGGAGCCTCGGAGACCCAGTACTTC. The chain couples TRBV18 to TRBJ2-5, with D possibly TRBD2 on 5 matching bases. Trimming removed 3 bases from V and 5 bases from J, with 10 bases in between. The CDR3 loop spans 13 amino acids. Germline values: CDR1 KGHSH, CDR2 LQKENI.

Comment on this clone: The sample has other DNA sequences that encode this CDR3 too. The gene calls are TRBV5-1 and TRBJ1-1; TRBD1 agrees at 8 bases. Trimming took 4 bases from V and 3 from J; bases not matched to a gene: 2. CDR3 length: 13 residues. In germline, CDR1 is SGHRS, CDR2 YFSETQ. The CDR3 coding sequence is TGCGCCAGCAGCCTGACAGGGGACACTGAAGCTTTCTTT. The encoded protein is CASSLTGDTEAFF.

The V call is TRBV28, the J call TRBJ1-5; D is uncertain. Germline values: CDR1 MDHEN, CDR2 SYDVKM. Trimming took 7 bases from V and 4 from J, leaving 5 bases between them. The CDR3 totals 11 residues. CDR3 coding DNA: TGTGCCAGCACTTCGAATCAGCCCCAGCATTTT. Amino acid sequence: CASTSNQPQHF.

The chain combines TRBV5-1 with TRBJ1-3; D may be TRBD1 (5 bases). The V end was cut by 0 bases, the J end by 2 bases, with 12 bases between. CDR1 and CDR2 (germline): SGHRS, YFSETQ. The CDR3 contains 16 residues. Here the CDR3 DNA reads TGCGCCAGCAGCTTGGGGACAAGCCAAACTGGAAACACCATATATTTT. Amino acid sequence: CASSLGTSQTGNTIYF.

The V call is TRBV5-1, the J call TRBJ2-5; 7 bases line up with TRBD2. The trim removed 0 bases at V and 4 bases at J, leaving 6 bases unmatched. Germline V gives CDR1 SGHRS, CDR2 YFSETQ. The CDR3 extends over 15 amino acids. The CDR3 here is CASSLAAGEGETQYF. The CDR3 region has the DNA TGCGCCAGCAGCTTGGCGGCGGGGGAAGGAGAGACCCAGTACTTC.

The chain employs TRBV7-2 and TRBJ1-1; D is unresolved. The ends were cut back, 3 bases at V and 6 bases at J, with 17 bases in the middle. Per germline, CDR1 SGHTA and CDR2 FQGNSA. The CDR3 runs to 15 residues. The DNA of the CDR3 is TGTGCCAGCAGCTTCCGACTCCGCCGGGTCCCTGAAGCTTTCTTT. As protein: CASSFRLRRVPEAFF.

V usage is TRBV4-2 and J usage is TRBJ2-1; 12 nucleotides align to TRBD2. The ends lost 1 base at V and 9 bases at J; junction bases unmatched: 7. The germline V gene encodes CDR1 LGHNA and CDR2 YNFKEQ. This CDR3 contains 16 residues. The CDR3 reads CASSQGLAGVGGEQFF. CDR3 sequence (DNA): TGTGCCAGCAGCCAAGGACTAGCGGGAGTTGGGGGTGAGCAGTTCTTC.

A single count supports this clone. V gene TRBV3-1 (or the pseudogene TRBV3-2) combines with J gene TRBJ2-1; 8 nucleotides agree with TRBD2. From germline, CDR1 is LGHDT and CDR2 YNNKEL (reference sequence). J gave up 2 bases and V 4 bases, and 13 bases lay outside the gene matches. The CDR3 runs 18 residues. The CDR3 nucleotides read TGTGCCAGCAGCCTCACAAAAAGCGGGAGTAGGCCCTACAATGAGCAGTTCTTC. This sequence encodes CASSLTKSGSRPYNEQFF.

The chain uses TRBV7-9 and TRBJ1-2, with D hard to call. This CDR3 is built from 13 residues. Germline CDR1 reads SEHNR; CDR2 reads FQNEAQ (reference sequence). Trimming took off 5 bases at V and 10 bases at J, with 17 bases between the two ends. The CDR3 coding sequence is TGTGCCAGCAGCCCAGTCCAGTCTGTAAACTACACCTTC. Amino acids: CASSPVQSVNYTF.